This TCR beta chain was sequenced in a study of beta chain features in type 1 diabetes. Background on the study: Sorted cells examined across all samples numbered roughly 99,000,000.

Remarks on this clone: The antigen remains undetermined.

Study-wide findings and caveats: Type 1 diabetes patients showed a moderate but significant shortening of TCRB CDR3s in all four CD4+ subsets.

This CDR3 region has 15 residues. Trimming pared 5 bases from V and 3 bases from J, leaving 14 bases between. Germline V gives CDR1 SGHNT, CDR2 YYREEE (reference sequence). Expressed TCRB transcripts were sequenced, since all the RNA that had been isolated was reverse transcribed. Clones were read by immunoSEQ multiplex PCR, and TCRdb kept only the in-frame ones, dropping some. The sample has some 370,000 clones, 9.6% seen once; the top ten hold around 0.66%. Sequenced: central memory CD4+ T cells from blood. The clonotype was recovered from a man aged 25-45 years with type 1 diabetes. The chain couples TRBV5-4 to TRBJ2-2; D gene uncertain. CDR3 amino acids: CASSQMVWDTGELFF. The CDR3 region has the DNA TGTGCCAGCAGTCAAATGGTCTGGGACACCGGGGAGCTGTTTTTT.